The T cell receptor (beta chain) described here comes from a study of cytomegalovirus exposure and HLA in healthy donors. The donors were healthy bone marrow donors. The CDR3 consists of 15 residues. The J segment lost 1 base and the V segment lost 6 bases, leaving 4 bases of the junction unmatched. Germline V gene lookup returns CDR1 MRHNA and CDR2 SNTAGT. The PCR made use of 60 Vbeta and 13 Jbeta primers. TCRdb's copy holds only in-frame clones and misses some; the assay was immunoSEQ multiplex PCR. The sample gives 200,000 to 250,000 clones, 60% to 80% of which show up once; around 1.8% is in the top ten.

The chain couples TRBV6-4 to TRBJ2-2, with 8 nucleotides matching TRBD1. The sequence came from a young man in good health and CMV-seronegative. Material for sequencing was PBMCs. As DNA, the CDR3 is TGTGCCAGCAGCAAAACAGGGGGGAACACCGGGGAGCTGTTTTTT. Amino acid sequence: CASSKTGGNTGELFF.